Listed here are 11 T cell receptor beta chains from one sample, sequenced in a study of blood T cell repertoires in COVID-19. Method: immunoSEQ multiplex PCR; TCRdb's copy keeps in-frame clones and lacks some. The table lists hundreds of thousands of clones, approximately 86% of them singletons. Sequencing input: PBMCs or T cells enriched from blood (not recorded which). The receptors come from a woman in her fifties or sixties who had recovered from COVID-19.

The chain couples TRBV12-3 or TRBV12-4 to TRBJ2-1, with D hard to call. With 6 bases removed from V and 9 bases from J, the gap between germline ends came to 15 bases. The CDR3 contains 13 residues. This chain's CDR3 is CASSNSLPGEQFF. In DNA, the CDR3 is TGTGCCAGCAGCAACTCCCTGCCGGGTGAGCAGTTCTTC.

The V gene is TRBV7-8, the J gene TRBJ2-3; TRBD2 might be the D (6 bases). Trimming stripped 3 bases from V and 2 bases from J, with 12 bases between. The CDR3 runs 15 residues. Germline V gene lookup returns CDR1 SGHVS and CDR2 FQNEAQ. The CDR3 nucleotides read TGTGCCAGCAGCTTTTTTAGGGGACTCACAGATACGCAGTATTTT. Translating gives CASSFFRGLTDTQYF. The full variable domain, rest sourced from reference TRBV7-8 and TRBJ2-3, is GAGVSQSPRYKVAKRGQDVALRCDPISGHVSLFWYQQALGQGPEFLTYFQNEAQLDKSGLPSDRFFAERPEGSVSTLKIQRTQQEDSAVYLCASSFFRGLTDTQYFGPGTRLTVL.

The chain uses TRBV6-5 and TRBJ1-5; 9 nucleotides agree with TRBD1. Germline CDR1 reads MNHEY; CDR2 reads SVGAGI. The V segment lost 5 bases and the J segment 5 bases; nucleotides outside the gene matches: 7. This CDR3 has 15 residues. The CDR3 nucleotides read TGTGCCAGCAGTCAAACAGGGGGCTGGGATCAGCCCCAGCATTTT. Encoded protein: CASSQTGGWDQPQHF.

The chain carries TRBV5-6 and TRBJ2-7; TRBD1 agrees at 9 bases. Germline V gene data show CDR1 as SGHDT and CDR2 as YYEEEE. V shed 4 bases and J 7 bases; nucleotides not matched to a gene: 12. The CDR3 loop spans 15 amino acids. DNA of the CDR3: TGTGCCAGCAGCCTCGTCCCGGGACAGGGCTCGGAGCAGTACTTC. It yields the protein CASSLVPGQGSEQYF. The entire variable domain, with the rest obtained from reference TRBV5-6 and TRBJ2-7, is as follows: DAGVTQSPTHLIKTRGQQVTLRCSPKSGHDTVSWYQQALGQGPQFIFQYYEEEERQRGNFPDRFSGHQFPNYSSELNVNALLLGDSALYLCASSLVPGQGSEQYFGPGTRLTVT.

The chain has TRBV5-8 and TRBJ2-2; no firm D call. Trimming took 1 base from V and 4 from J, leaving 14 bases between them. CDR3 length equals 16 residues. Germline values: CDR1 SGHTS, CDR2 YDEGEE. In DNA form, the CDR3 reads TGTGCCAGCAGCTTGTTTACCCTCGGCGGCACCGGGGAGCTGTTTTTT. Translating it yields CASSLFTLGGTGELFF.

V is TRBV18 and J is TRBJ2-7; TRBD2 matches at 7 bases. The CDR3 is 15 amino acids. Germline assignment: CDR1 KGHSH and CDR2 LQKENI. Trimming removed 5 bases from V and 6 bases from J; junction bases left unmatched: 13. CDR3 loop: CASSSNSGPAGEQYF. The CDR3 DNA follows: TGTGCCAGCTCATCGAATAGCGGGCCCGCTGGCGAGCAGTACTTC.

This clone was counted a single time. In DNA, the CDR3 is TGCGCCAGCAGCGGGGCAGGGGGTGATGAAAAACTGTTTTTT. This translates into CASSGAGGDEKLFF. The chain links TRBV4-1 to TRBJ1-4, with TRBD1 matching 7 bases. J gave up 6 bases and V 5 bases, and 6 bases lay outside the gene matches. CDR1 and CDR2 (germline): MGHRA, YSYEKL. This CDR3 region has 14 residues.

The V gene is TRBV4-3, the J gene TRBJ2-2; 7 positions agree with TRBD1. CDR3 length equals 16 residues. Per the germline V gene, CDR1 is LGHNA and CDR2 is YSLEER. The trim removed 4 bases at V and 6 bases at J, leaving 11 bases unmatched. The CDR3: CASSLQGPQLAGELFF. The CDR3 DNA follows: TGCGCCAGCAGCCTACAGGGGCCCCAATTAGCCGGGGAGCTGTTTTTT.

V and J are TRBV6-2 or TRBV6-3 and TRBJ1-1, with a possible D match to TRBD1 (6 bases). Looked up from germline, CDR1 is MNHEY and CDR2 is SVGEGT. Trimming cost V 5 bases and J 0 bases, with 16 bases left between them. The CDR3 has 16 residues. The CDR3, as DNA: TGTGCCAGCAGTCCGGTACGGACAGCTTTGAACACTGAAGCTTTCTTT. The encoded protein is CASSPVRTALNTEAFF.

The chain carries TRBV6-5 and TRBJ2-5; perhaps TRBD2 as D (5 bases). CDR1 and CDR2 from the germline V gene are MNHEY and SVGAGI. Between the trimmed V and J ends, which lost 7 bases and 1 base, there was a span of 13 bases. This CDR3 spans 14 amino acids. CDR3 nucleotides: TGTGCCAGCACCCCGCGGGTTTCCCAAGAGACCCAGTACTTC. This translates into CASTPRVSQETQYF.

The chain's CDR3 is CASSGATGRATNEQFF. The CDR3 DNA reads as TGTGCCAGCAGCGGGGCGACCGGTCGGGCTACCAATGAGCAGTTCTTC. The chain is built from TRBV7-8 and TRBJ2-1, with D maybe TRBD1 (5 bases). Trimming removed 5 bases from V and 6 bases from J, with 20 bases in between. Germline lookup yields CDR1 SGHVS and CDR2 FQNEAQ. This CDR3 region has 16 residues.